The TCR beta chain described here comes from a study of T-cell memory formation after mild COVID-19. Of note for this clonotype: The target antigen is unknown.

TCRdb passed the 5' RACE reads through MiXCR, listing each CDR3 protein once. The profile shows under 550,000 distinct CDR3 sequences, 18% of them singletons. Looked up from germline, CDR1 is SGHAT and CDR2 is FQNNGV. The ends lost 2 bases at V and 7 bases at J; junction bases unmatched: 4. This CDR3 spans 13 amino acids. Findings and limits, study-wide: Those CD4+ clones that contracted were mainly in CM and EM (CD8+ ones in EMRA). Still unconfirmed is whether the second-wave clones peaking on day 37 recognized SARS-CoV-2. A subset of responding clones appeared in pre-infection memory, suggesting cross-reactive memory joined.

The sequenced material came from PBMCs or a T cell subset sorted from them (not recorded which). The TCR sequence derives from an adult woman who had mild COVID-19 (a few samples of this study predate the infection). Cell type and time point are not known. The chain combines TRBV11-2 with TRBJ2-5; 7 nucleotides line up with TRBD2. The CDR3 DNA sequence: TGTGCCAGCAGCTTATCGGGGGGTTGGACCCAGTACTTC. It is translated as CASSLSGGWTQYF.